This entry lists 2 T cell receptor beta chains sequenced from one sample in a study of spatial heterogeneity in lung cancer. The time point: sample taken at primary tumor resection. From the 5' RACE reads, TCRdb called clonotypes with MiXCR, one entry per CDR3 protein. The table has 6,000 to 8,500 distinct CDR3 sequences, roughly 9.2% seen once. The sample here was PBMCs, taken at surgery. Source of these receptors: a male donor with early-stage non-small cell lung cancer.

At least ten counts were recorded for this clonotype. The V call is TRBV29-1, the J call TRBJ2-5; 11 nucleotides line up with TRBD2. The CDR3 spans 15 residues. The germline CDR1 and CDR2 sequences are SQVTM and ANQGSEA. V trimming: 7 bases; J trimming: 4 bases; junction bases outside the gene matches: 11. CDR3 loop: CSATMGTSGTETQYF. The CDR3 coding sequence is TGCAGCGCTACGATGGGGACTAGCGGCACAGAGACCCAGTACTTC.

Many counts were recorded for this clonotype. The chain uses TRBV10-3 and TRBJ2-1; D remains unclear. The germline V gene has CDR1 ENHRY and CDR2 SYGVKD. V was pared by 0 bases and J by 9 bases, with 6 bases between. The CDR3 is 12 residues long. CDR3 sequence (DNA): TGTGCCATCAGTGAGTCGCCCCTTGAGCAGTTCTTC. Protein: CAISESPLEQFF.